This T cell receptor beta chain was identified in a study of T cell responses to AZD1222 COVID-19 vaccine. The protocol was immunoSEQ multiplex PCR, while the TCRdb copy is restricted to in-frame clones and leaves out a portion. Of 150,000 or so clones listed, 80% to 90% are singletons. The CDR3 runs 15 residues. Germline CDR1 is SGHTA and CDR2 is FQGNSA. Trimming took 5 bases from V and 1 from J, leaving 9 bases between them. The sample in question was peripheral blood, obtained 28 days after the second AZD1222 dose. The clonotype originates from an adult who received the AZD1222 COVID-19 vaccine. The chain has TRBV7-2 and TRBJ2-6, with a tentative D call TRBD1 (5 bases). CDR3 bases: TGTGCCAGCAGCCTCAGGGTATCTGGGGCCAACGTCCTGACTTTC. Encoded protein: CASSLRVSGANVLTF.